The following is a T cell receptor beta chain sequence with its context. Via MiXCR, TCRdb re-called the RT-PCR reads, giving one row per CDR3 protein. The data show more than 600,000 distinct CDR3 sequences, around 14% seen once. The CDR3 is made up of 13 amino acids. The germline CDR1 and CDR2 sequences are SGDLS and YYNGEE. Trimming removed 3 bases at V and 8 bases at J, with 15 bases between. The sequence derives from a female donor in good health, serving as a healthy control. Sequenced material: memory CD4+ T cells from blood. This chain links TRBV9 with TRBJ2-7; the D call may be TRBD1 or TRBD2 (5 bases each). The CDR3 reads CASSGGTGIKQYF. The CDR3 nucleotides read TGTGCCAGCAGCGGGGGGACGGGGATTAAGCAGTACTTC.